The TCR beta chain described here comes from a study of blood T cells in healthy people across ages. Broader study findings: Diversity estimates from one million T cells were considered underestimates.

The CDR3 is made up of 16 amino acids. CDR1 and CDR2 from the germline V gene are SEHNR and FQNEAQ (reference sequence). V lost 4 bases, J lost 0 bases, and 5 bases stayed unmatched. On this clonotype itself: Its matching antigen is unknown.

For the second PCR, which ran for roughly 6 to 11 cycles, a sample-barcoded 5' primer and a J-beta primer mix were used. One entry per CDR3 protein, called by TCRdb with MiXCR from the 5' RACE reads. The top ten hold 7.7% of the sample, which has some 1.7 million distinct CDR3 sequences, about 30% seen once. The chain recombines TRBV7-9 with TRBJ2-4; 8 bases are a match to TRBD2. The sequence was obtained from a woman in her 30s in good health. Sample: blood. CDR3: CASSSLAELAKNIQYF. CDR3 bases: TGTGCCAGCAGCTCACTAGCGGAACTAGCCAAAAACATTCAGTACTTC.